Below are 7 T cell receptor beta chains sequenced from a single sample in a study of shared clonotypes between healthy human individuals. Profiling relied on immunoSEQ multiplex PCR, and the TCRdb table lists in-frame clones only, not all of them. The sample includes 2 million to 2.5 million clones, more than 90% of them seen just once. The specimen sequenced was naive CD4+ T cells sorted from blood. Subset noted: CD45RA+ positively selected. The source of these receptors is a man aged 18-30 years in good health.

The gene calls are TRBV5-6 and TRBJ1-3; tentative D call: TRBD1 (5 bases). Trimming took off 2 bases at V and 4 bases at J, with 10 bases between the two ends. The CDR3 totals 14 residues. The germline V gene has CDR1 SGHDT and CDR2 YYEEEE. The CDR3 bases are TGTGCCAGCAGCTTCGGGAGGACAGGAAACACCATATATTTT. This encodes CASSFGRTGNTIYF. Supplemented by reference TRBV5-6 and TRBJ1-3, the full variable domain reads DAGVTQSPTHLIKTRGQQVTLRCSPKSGHDTVSWYQQALGQGPQFIFQYYEEEERQRGNFPDRFSGHQFPNYSSELNVNALLLGDSALYLCASSFGRTGNTIYFGEGSWLTVV.

The chain recombines TRBV5-1 with TRBJ2-7; 8 nucleotides line up with TRBD1. The CDR3 loop spans 16 amino acids. V shed 4 bases, J shed 5 bases, and the junction held 14 bases outside the gene matches. Germline-derived CDR1 and CDR2 are SGHRS and YFSETQ. CDR3 sequence reads: CASSKLADRGADEQYF. DNA of the CDR3: TGCGCCAGCAGCAAACTCGCCGACAGGGGTGCCGACGAGCAGTACTTC.

The chain carries TRBV6-6 and TRBJ2-3, with D possibly TRBD2 on 6 matching bases. CDR1 is MNHNY and CDR2 is SVGAGI in the germline V gene (reference sequence). Trimming took 5 bases from V and 0 from J, leaving 15 bases between them. The CDR3 has 16 amino acids. The CDR3 region is CASSKGTLDSTDTQYF. The CDR3 DNA follows: TGTGCCAGCAGTAAGGGGACTCTGGATAGCACAGATACGCAGTATTTT.

In this sample, this clone turned up once. The chain has TRBV6-1 and TRBJ1-6, with D unresolved. The V end was cut by 3 bases, the J end by 13 bases, with 13 bases between. There are 13 residues in the CDR3. CDR1 and CDR2 from the germline V gene are MNHNS and SASEGT. In DNA form, the CDR3 reads TGTGCCAGCAGTGATGTGGCGGGGAACCCCCTCCACTTT. It yields the protein CASSDVAGNPLHF.

The V and J genes are TRBV6-5 and TRBJ2-3; TRBD2 matches 8 bases. Germline CDR1 is MNHEY and CDR2 is SVGAGI. Trimming removed 5 bases from V and 4 bases from J; junction bases left unmatched: 8. The CDR3 runs to 15 residues. CDR3 bases: TGTGCCAGCAGTCTAGCGGGTAATTCAGCAGATACGCAGTATTTT. Protein sequence: CASSLAGNSADTQYF.

The CDR3 bases are TGTGCCAGCAGCTTTGGCTGGGGGGGCCCTGAAGCTTTCTTT. It codes for CASSFGWGGPEAFF. This chain connects TRBV7-2 to TRBJ1-1; TRBD1 might be the D (6 bases). CDR1 and CDR2 from the germline V gene are SGHTA and FQGNSA. The CDR3 is 14 amino acids. V was shortened by 3 bases and J by 6 bases, with 14 bases between the two germline ends.

The genes are TRBV7-2 and TRBJ2-7; D not certain. Germline V CDR1 and CDR2: SGHTA, FQGNSA. This CDR3 contains 13 residues. With 4 bases removed from V and 2 bases from J, the gap between germline ends came to 9 bases. CDR3 sequence reads: CASSSGPTYEQYF. CDR3 bases: TGTGCCAGCAGCTCCGGGCCCACCTACGAGCAGTACTTC.